One TCR beta chain is described in this entry. Under the authors' procedure: Estimated nucleated cell counts came from reference gene primer amplification. Data came from immunoSEQ multiplex PCR; TCRdb stores just in-frame clones and leaves some out. Clone size and the V and J calls come from that table; the DNA yielded D and trimming. The sample includes about 150,000 clones, 76% of them seen just once. V was cut by 3 bases and J by 4 bases, with 7 bases left in between. The CDR3 runs to 13 residues. The V gene's germline CDR1 is KGHSH and CDR2 LQKENI. The sample is drawn from a study of blood T cell repertoires in COVID-19. Study-wide context: The United States, Italy and Spain were the sources of the acute and convalescent COVID-19 samples. PBMCs, B-cell-depleted T cells, or T cells provided the cDNA or gDNA that made up the material.

The TCR was taken from a woman of 80 years or more with acute or convalescent COVID-19. The V gene is TRBV18, the J gene TRBJ1-5; D is unresolved. What was sequenced was peripheral blood. The CDR3 loop reads CASSPIENQPQHF. The CDR3 DNA sequence: TGTGCCAGCTCACCCATAGAGAATCAGCCCCAGCATTTT.